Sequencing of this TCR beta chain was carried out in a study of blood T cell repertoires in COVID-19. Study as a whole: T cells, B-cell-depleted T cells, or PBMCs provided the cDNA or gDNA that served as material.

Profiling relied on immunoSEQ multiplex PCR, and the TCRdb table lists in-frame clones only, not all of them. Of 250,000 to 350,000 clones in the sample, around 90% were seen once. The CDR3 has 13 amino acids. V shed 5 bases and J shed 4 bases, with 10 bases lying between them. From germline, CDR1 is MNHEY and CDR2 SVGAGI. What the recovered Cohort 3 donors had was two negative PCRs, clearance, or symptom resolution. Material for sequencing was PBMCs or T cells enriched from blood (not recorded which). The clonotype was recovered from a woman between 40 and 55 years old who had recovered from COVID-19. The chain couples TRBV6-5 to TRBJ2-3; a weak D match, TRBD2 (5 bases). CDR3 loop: CASSTRASDTQYF. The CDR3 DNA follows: TGTGCCAGCAGTACGCGGGCCTCAGATACGCAGTATTTT.